The entry below gives a single T cell receptor beta chain sequence along with its context. Methods used by the authors: Nucleated cell counts were estimated from reference gene primer amplification. The method was immunoSEQ multiplex PCR; TCRdb's version includes in-frame clones alone and lacks a portion of them. The V and J calls and the clone size are those of that table, but D and trimming were determined from the DNA. The sample lists roughly 230,000 clones, about 83% occurring once. The data were taken from a study of blood T cell repertoires in COVID-19. Study in general: Specimens from acute and convalescent COVID-19 originated in the United States, Italy and Spain.

Unmatched junction bases numbered 5, after V lost 3 bases and J lost 6 bases. This CDR3 region has 13 residues. Material for sequencing was peripheral blood. The gene calls are TRBV12-3 or TRBV12-4 and TRBJ2-7, with TRBD1 matching 7 bases. The origin of this receptor is a woman in her forties or fifties with acute or convalescent COVID-19. Here the CDR3 reads CASSLGTVGEQYF. CDR3 DNA sequence: TGTGCCAGCAGTTTGGGGACAGTTGGCGAGCAGTACTTC.